This T cell receptor beta chain was obtained from a study of vaccination and CD4 T cells after COVID-19. The overall study: Post-COVID draws came a median about 91 days after diagnosis (range 35 to 161).

Findings and caveats of the study: For convalescent patients, 304 of the 307 vaccine-specific clones analyzed were classified as spike mono-reactive.

The treatment is: approximately 9-day PBMC culture with coronavirus spike peptide pools or control peptides (ViraFEST assay). Collection of the unexposed donor's CD4+ T cells took place before the COVID-19 pandemic (2011-2018). Half the growth medium was swapped for new IL-2 medium on days 3 and 7. Sequenced with the Oncomine TCR Beta short-read assay was DNA taken from cultured CD4+ T cells. Genomic DNA was extracted from cultured CD4+ T cells. TCRdb used MiXCR to reprocess the PCR reads, holding one entry per CDR3 protein. Of approximately 4,600 distinct CDR3 sequences listed, 58% are singletons. Germline CDR1 reads ENHRY; CDR2 reads SYGVKD. V dropped 5 bases and J dropped 8 bases, with 18 bases sitting between them. The CDR3 extends over 14 amino acids. This clonotype has just a few counts. Its target is not known.

This sequence joins TRBV10-3 and TRBJ1-2, with D tentatively TRBD1 (6 bases). Sequenced: CD4+ T cells from blood, cultured in vitro. The source is a human donor in good health. The CDR3 region is CAISTSGGDVGYTF. The CDR3 DNA sequence: TGTGCCATCAGTACCTCGGGGGGCGACGTGGGCTACACCTTC.